Each of the 13 T cell receptor beta chains below was sequenced from the same sample in a study of T cell responses to AZD1222 COVID-19 vaccine. Profiled with immunoSEQ multiplex PCR; TCRdb holds only in-frame clones, not every one. The sample shows fewer than 120,000 clones, 87% of them seen only once. The sample was peripheral blood, taken on day 0 of AZD1222 vaccination. Source of these receptors: an adult in good health.

V and J are TRBV27 and TRBJ1-2; D remains ambiguous. Trimming took 8 bases from V and 4 from J, leaving 17 bases between them. The CDR3 totals 14 residues. Germline CDR1 reads MNHEY; CDR2 reads SMNVEV (reference sequence). CDR3 amino acids: CASVLERLLYGYTF. In nucleotides, the CDR3 is TGTGCCAGCGTCCTTGAAAGGTTACTCTATGGCTACACCTTC.

The rearrangement links TRBV7-9 to TRBJ2-5, with 7 nucleotides matching TRBD2. V gave up 5 bases and J gave up 5 bases; unmatched junction bases: 11. CDR3 size: 15 residues. Germline V gene sequence: CDR1 SEHNR, CDR2 FQNEAQ (reference sequence). The CDR3: CASSAPGLGGETQYF. The CDR3 DNA is TGTGCCAGCAGCGCCCCGGGACTGGGAGGGGAGACCCAGTACTTC.

The chain couples TRBV6-5 to TRBJ1-2; D is perhaps TRBD1 (5 bases). CDR1 and CDR2 (germline): MNHEY, SVGAGI. The ends were cut back, 5 bases at V and 0 bases at J, with 13 bases in the middle. This CDR3 comprises 15 residues. Written as DNA, the CDR3 is TGTGCCAGCAGTCCATCAGGGACCTCTAACTATGGCTACACCTTC. This codes for CASSPSGTSNYGYTF.

This chain links TRBV19 with TRBJ1-5; no clear D gene. The CDR3 has 15 residues. The V end lost 3 bases, the J end lost 7 bases, and 16 bases lay between the germline ends. The V gene's germline CDR1 is LNHDA and CDR2 SQIVND (reference sequence). Here the CDR3 DNA reads TGTGCCAGTAGTATTCGGGAGGGAGTGGGCCAGCCCCAGCATTTT. The encoded protein is CASSIREGVGQPQHF.

The genes are TRBV5-1 and TRBJ1-4, with 7 bases fitting TRBD1. The CDR3 length is 14 residues. J gave up 6 bases and V 0 bases, and 2 bases lay outside the gene matches. CDR1 and CDR2 from the germline V gene are SGHRS and YFSETQ. CDR3: CASSLGQGYEKLFF. The DNA of the CDR3 is TGCGCCAGCAGCTTGGGACAGGGTTATGAAAAACTGTTTTTT. Drawing the rest from reference TRBV5-1 and TRBJ1-4, the complete variable domain is KAGVTQTPRYLIKTRGQQVTLSCSPISGHRSVSWYQQTPGQGLQFLFEYFSETQRNKGNFPGRFSGRQFSNSRSEMNVSTLELGDSALYLCASSLGQGYEKLFFGSGTQLSVL.

The CDR3 DNA is TGTGCCAGCCCTGGACGGGGGGAGCCTGAAGCTTTCTTT. It codes for CASPGRGEPEAFF. The rearrangement uses TRBV28 and TRBJ1-1, with D tentatively TRBD1 (5 bases). Trimming shortened V by 8 bases and J by 6 bases, and 16 bases separated the two germline ends. Germline lookup yields CDR1 MDHEN and CDR2 SYDVKM. The CDR3 spans 13 residues. The complete variable domain, with remaining parts taken from reference TRBV28 and TRBJ1-1, reads DVKVTQSSRYLVKRTGEKVFLECVQDMDHENMFWYRQDPGLGLRLIYFSYDVKMKEKGDIPEGYSVSREKKERFSLILESASTNQTSMYLCASPGRGEPEAFFGQGTRLTVV.

By sample fraction, this clone is medium-sized (0.01 to 0.1%). This chain links TRBV7-3 with TRBJ2-7; 7 bases match TRBD2. Trimming cost V 8 bases and J 0 bases; bases outside gene matches: 7. CDR1 is SGHTA and CDR2 is FQGTGA in the germline V gene. The CDR3 covers 14 residues. CDR3 loop: CASSPGTTSYEQYF. Written as DNA, the CDR3 is TGTGCCAGCTCCCCCGGGACTACCTCCTACGAGCAGTACTTC.

V gene TRBV6-5 combines with J gene TRBJ2-1; 10 nucleotides match TRBD2. The trim removed 6 bases at V and 10 bases at J, leaving 12 bases unmatched. Germline loops: CDR1 MNHEY, CDR2 SVGAGI. CDR3 length: 15 amino acids. DNA of the CDR3: TGTGCCAGCAGACGGACTAGCGGCCTAGGAGGAGAGCAGTTCTTC. Translated, it gives CASRRTSGLGGEQFF.

This chain uses TRBV5-5 with TRBJ1-1, with D tentatively TRBD1 (5 bases). CDR3 size: 14 residues. Per the germline V gene, CDR1 is SGHKS and CDR2 is YYEKEE (reference sequence). V was trimmed by 2 bases and J by 1 base, leaving 9 bases between them. The CDR3 loop reads CASSFGAGNTEAFF. The CDR3 nucleotides read TGTGCCAGCAGCTTCGGGGCAGGGAACACTGAAGCTTTCTTT. Full variable domain (remainder filled in from reference TRBV5-5 and TRBJ1-1): DAGVTQSPTHLIKTRGQQVTLRCSPISGHKSVSWYQQVLGQGPQFIFQYYEKEERGRGNFPDRFSARQFPNYSSELNVNALLLGDSALYLCASSFGAGNTEAFFGQGTRLTVV.

The chain has TRBV30 and TRBJ1-5; D may be TRBD1 (5 bases). With 5 bases removed from V and 4 bases from J, the gap between germline ends came to 12 bases. The CDR3 extends over 13 amino acids. Germline V gives CDR1 GTSNPN, CDR2 SVGIG (reference sequence). The chain's CDR3 is CAWARGGNQPQHF. The CDR3 DNA follows: TGTGCCTGGGCCCGGGGCGGGAATCAGCCCCAGCATTTT.

The CDR3 loop is CASSDRTSGRYEQYF. DNA of the CDR3: TGTGCCAGCAGTGACAGGACTAGCGGGAGATACGAGCAGTACTTC. The chain joins TRBV6-2 or TRBV6-3 to TRBJ2-7, with TRBD2 matching over 13 bases. The CDR3 has 15 residues. Germline V gene sequence: CDR1 MNHEY, CDR2 SVGEGT. Germline trimming cut 5 bases from V and 4 bases from J; bases unmatched to any gene: 5.

This clone was detected a few times. The chain recombines TRBV4-1 with TRBJ1-1; unclear D gene. Germline CDR1 and CDR2: MGHRA and YSYEKL. V was cut by 0 bases and J by 0 bases, with 8 bases left in between. The length of the CDR3 is 15 residues. DNA of the CDR3: TGCGCCAGCAGCCAAGAGGAGTTCATGAACACTGAAGCTTTCTTT. Its protein is CASSQEEFMNTEAFF.

This sequence joins TRBV11-3 and TRBJ2-1, with TRBD2 matching over 7 bases. V lost 3 bases, J lost 3 bases, and 5 bases stayed unmatched. The CDR3 loop spans 15 amino acids. Germline V gives CDR1 SGHNT, CDR2 YENEEA. The CDR3 loop is CASSFGGRDYNEQFF. CDR3 bases: TGTGCCAGCAGCTTTGGCGGGAGAGACTACAATGAGCAGTTCTTC.